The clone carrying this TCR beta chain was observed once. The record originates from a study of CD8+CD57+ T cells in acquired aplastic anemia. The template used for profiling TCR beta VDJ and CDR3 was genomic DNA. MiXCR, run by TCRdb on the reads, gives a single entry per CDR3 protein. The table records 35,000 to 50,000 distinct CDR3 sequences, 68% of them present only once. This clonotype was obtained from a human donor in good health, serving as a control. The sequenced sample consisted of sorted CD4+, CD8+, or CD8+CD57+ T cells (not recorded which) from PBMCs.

The CDR3 coding sequence is TGTGCCAGCAGCTTGGGACAGTTAGCCGATTATGGCTACACCTTC. This gives the protein CASSLGQLADYGYTF. The chain recombines TRBV13 with TRBJ1-2, with TRBD1 matching 7 bases. The length of the CDR3 is 15 residues. The V gene end was trimmed by 3 bases and the J gene end by 5 bases; junction bases not matched to a gene: 9. Germline assignment: CDR1 PRHDT and CDR2 FYEKMQ (reference sequence).